This T cell receptor beta chain was captured by sequencing in a study of cytomegalovirus exposure and HLA in healthy donors. General study points: It was confirmed in vitro that a few of the CMV-associated chains were specific for CMV antigens. The study designated about 160 TCR beta chains cytomegalovirus-associated. First-cohort TCR clusters were later found to tend to co-occur in the roughly 120 validation repertoires.

Looked up from germline, CDR1 is SGDLS and CDR2 is YYNGEE. The CDR3 length is 14 residues. Trimming removed 4 bases from V and 5 bases from J; junction bases left unmatched: 6. Points on this clone: What it binds is not known.

This table comes from immunoSEQ multiplex PCR, and its TCRdb copy is limited to in-frame clones, with some not included. Among some 70,000 clones listed, roughly 90% were seen once. The sample was PBMCs. This TCR derives from a woman between 18 and 30 years old in good health and CMV-seronegative. This chain joins TRBV9 and TRBJ2-5, with 9 bases fitting TRBD1. The CDR3 DNA reads TGTGCCAGCAGCTTACAGGGGGCCGGGGAGACCCAGTACTTC. Encoded protein: CASSLQGAGETQYF.